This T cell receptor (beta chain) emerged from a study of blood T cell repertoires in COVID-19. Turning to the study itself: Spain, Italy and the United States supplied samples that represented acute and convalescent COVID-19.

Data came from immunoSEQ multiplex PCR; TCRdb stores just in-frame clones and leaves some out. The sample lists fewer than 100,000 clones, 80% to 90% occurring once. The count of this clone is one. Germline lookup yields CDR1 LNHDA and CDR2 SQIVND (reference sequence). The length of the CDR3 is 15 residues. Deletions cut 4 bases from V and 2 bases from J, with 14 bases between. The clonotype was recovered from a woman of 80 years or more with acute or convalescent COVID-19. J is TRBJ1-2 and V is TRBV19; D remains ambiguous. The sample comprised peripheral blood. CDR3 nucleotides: TGTGCCAGTAGTAACGCCTTGGGGAGAAACTATGGCTACACCTTC. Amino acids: CASSNALGRNYGYTF.